The rows below give T cell receptor beta chains drawn from one sample of a study of cytomegalovirus exposure and HLA in healthy donors. Some clones are missing from TCRdb's copy, which holds only in-frame ones; the method was immunoSEQ multiplex PCR. The table lists a few hundred thousand clones, 65% to 75% of them singletons, with roughly 2% in the top ten. The sequencing sample was made of PBMCs. The receptor source for this set is a woman in her 30s in good health and CMV-seronegative. Each CDR3 is given with its conserved first and last residue. The order of the fields is J gene, V gene, CDR3 length, CDR3 protein.

TRBJ2-5,TRBV15,17,CATSRAWDSGGEETQYF
TRBJ2-2,TRBV9,18,CAISGQGVVYPITGELFF
TRBJ1-2,TRBV4-1,14,CASSQVAGDYGYTF
TRBJ2-3,TRBV6-5,15,CASGGGSGDTDTQYF
TRBJ1-6,TRBV27,14,CASSPTGSHSPLHF
TRBJ2-2,TRBV7-6,18,CASSPSGAGILNTGELFF
TRBJ2-3,TRBV5-6,15,CASSPRTSGTDTQYF
TRBJ2-7,TRBV7-9,13,CASSDTGYNEQYF
TRBJ2-1,TRBV7-3,14,CASSLFAGVTEQFF
TRBJ2-7,TRBV10-2,13,CASMGQGGYEQYF
TRBJ1-4,TRBV29-1,13,CSVERTGNEKLFF
TRBJ1-3,TRBV9,15,CASSATGVPGNTIYF
TRBJ2-7,TRBV5-5,15,CASSILAGHSYEQYF
TRBJ1-1,TRBV19,14,CASSPGQVNTEAFF
TRBJ2-2,TRBV9,16,CASSVTSGRSGGELFF
TRBJ1-1,TRBV6-5,13,CASSSRDTTEAFF
TRBJ1-6,TRBV4-1,18,CASSQESGRVWSNSPLHF
TRBJ2-3,TRBV10-3,16,CAIARATSGNTDTQYF
TRBJ1-6,TRBV15,16,CATSPRDSSYNSPLHF
-,TRBV25-1,14,CASSARTGSGEQYF
TRBJ1-5,TRBV6-1,14,CASSTGQGNQPQHF
TRBJ1-1,TRBV5-1,14,CASSLGQGGTEAFF
TRBJ2-7,TRBV11-2,16,CASSPITGVPSYEQYF
TRBJ2-7,TRBV7-6,12,CASTPEIGEQYF